The sequence of this TCR beta chain was determined in a study of T cells after yellow fever vaccination. One entry per CDR3 protein results from TCRdb running MiXCR on the 5' RACE reads. The sample lists approximately 450,000 distinct CDR3 sequences, around a sixth occurring once. The CDR3 is 14 residues long. The V and J ends lost 2 bases and 7 bases, in that order; junction bases with no gene match: 7. Germline V lookup: CDR1 LGHNA, CDR2 YSLEER. The starting material was PBMCs, obtained before the yellow fever booster vaccination. The gene calls are TRBV4-3 and TRBJ1-2; 7 nucleotides line up with TRBD1. This receptor was identified in a man younger than 35 who received the YFV17D yellow fever vaccine. The CDR3 loop reads CASSQTDRAIGYTF. In DNA, the CDR3 is TGCGCCAGCAGCCAAACCGACAGGGCCATTGGCTACACCTTC.